Sequencing of this TCR beta chain was carried out in a study of T cell responses to AZD1222 COVID-19 vaccine. As regards this clone: Its target is not known.

Second doses at about 4 or about 12 weeks were pooled. The CDR3 sequence is 13 residues long. Germline CDR1 SGDLS, CDR2 YYNGEE. J was trimmed by 5 bases and V by 7 bases; bases with no gene match: 6. This table comes from immunoSEQ multiplex PCR, and its TCRdb copy is limited to in-frame clones, with some not included. The table records 65,000 to 80,000 clones, about 83% of them present only once. Findings of the study overall: Scientists sampled the repertoires only once the peak T cell response had passed. Donors skewed white British and female; clonal diversity was possibly underestimated.

The chain recombines TRBV9 with TRBJ1-1; TRBD1 aligns across 9 bases. This clonotype was sampled from an adult who received the AZD1222 COVID-19 vaccine. Here the sequenced sample was peripheral blood, taken 28 days after the second AZD1222 dose. CDR3 residues: CASGRTGATEAFF. The DNA for the CDR3 is TGTGCCAGCGGCCGGACAGGGGCTACTGAAGCTTTCTTT.